This T cell receptor beta chain was sequenced for a study of T cells in narcolepsy. Study outcomes and limitations: No autoreactive T cell clone sequences appeared in some memory CD4+ repertoires. HCRT-specific and TRIB2-specific autoreactive clonotypes appeared among same-patient CSF and blood CD4+ clonotypes. Blood of same and different patients, but not healthy controls, reportedly held recurring autoreactive clonotypes.

This CDR3 contains 15 residues. Per the germline V gene, CDR1 is MNHEY and CDR2 is SVGAGI. J gave up 6 bases and V 4 bases, and 7 bases lay outside the gene matches. A note on this clone: What it recognizes is unknown.

Sequencing was performed with immunoSEQ multiplex PCR; in TCRdb, only in-frame clones are kept and a portion is missing. The sample lists approximately 38,000 clones; roughly 90% were seen once. The sequence came from a human donor with narcolepsy. Sequencing was done on a sample of CD45RA- memory CD4+ T cells from PBMCs. This chain connects TRBV6-5 to TRBJ1-1, with 11 bases matching TRBD1. DNA of the CDR3: TGTGCCAGCAGTTCTGGGACAGGGGGGACTTCTGAAGCTTTCTTT. Translating it yields CASSSGTGGTSEAFF.